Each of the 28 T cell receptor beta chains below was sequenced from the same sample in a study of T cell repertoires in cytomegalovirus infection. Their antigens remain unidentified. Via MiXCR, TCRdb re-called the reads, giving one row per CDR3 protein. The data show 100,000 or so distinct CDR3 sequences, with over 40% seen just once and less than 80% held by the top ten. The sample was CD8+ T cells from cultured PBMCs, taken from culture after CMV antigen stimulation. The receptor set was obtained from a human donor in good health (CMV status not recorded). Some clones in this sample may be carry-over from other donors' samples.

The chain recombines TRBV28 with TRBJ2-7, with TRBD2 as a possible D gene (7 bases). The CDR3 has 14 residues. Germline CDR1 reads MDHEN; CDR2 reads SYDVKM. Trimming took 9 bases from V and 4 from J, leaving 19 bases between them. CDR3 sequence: CASSRAGAEYEQYF. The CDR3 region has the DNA TGTGCCAGTAGTAGGGCGGGGGCCGAATACGAGCAGTACTTC. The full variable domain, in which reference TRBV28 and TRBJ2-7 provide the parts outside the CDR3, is DVKVTQSSRYLVKRTGEKVFLECVQDMDHENMFWYRQDPGLGLRLIYFSYDVKMKEKGDIPEGYSVSREKKERFSLILESASTNQTSMYLCASSRAGAEYEQYFGPGTRLTVT.

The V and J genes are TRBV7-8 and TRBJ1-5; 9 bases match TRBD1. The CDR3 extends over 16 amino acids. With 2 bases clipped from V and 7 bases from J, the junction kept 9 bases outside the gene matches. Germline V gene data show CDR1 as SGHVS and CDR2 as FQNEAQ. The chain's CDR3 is CASSLWDRVGRQPQHF. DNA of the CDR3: TGTGCCAGCAGCTTATGGGACAGGGTAGGAAGGCAGCCCCAGCATTTT.

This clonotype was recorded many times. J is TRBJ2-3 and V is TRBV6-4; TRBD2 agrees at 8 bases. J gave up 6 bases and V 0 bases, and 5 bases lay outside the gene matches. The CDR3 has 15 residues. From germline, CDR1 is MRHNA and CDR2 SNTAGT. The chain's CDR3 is CASSDSTASGDTQYF. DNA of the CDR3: TGTGCCAGCAGTGACTCGACGGCTAGCGGGGATACGCAGTATTTT.

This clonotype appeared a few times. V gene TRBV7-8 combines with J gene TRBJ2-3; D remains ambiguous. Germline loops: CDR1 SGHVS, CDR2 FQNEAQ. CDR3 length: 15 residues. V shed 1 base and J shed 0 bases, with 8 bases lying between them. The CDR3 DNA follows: TGTGCCAGCAGCTTAGATCCGGGTAGCACAGATACGCAGTATTTT. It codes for CASSLDPGSTDTQYF.

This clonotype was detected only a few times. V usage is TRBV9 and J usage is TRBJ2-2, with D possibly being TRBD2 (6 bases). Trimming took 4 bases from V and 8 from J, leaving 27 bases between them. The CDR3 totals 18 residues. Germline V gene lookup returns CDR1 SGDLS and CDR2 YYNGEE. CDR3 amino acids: CASSPRAGGERTPGELFF. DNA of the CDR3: TGTGCCAGCAGCCCTCGGGCCGGGGGTGAACGAACACCGGGGGAGCTGTTTTTT. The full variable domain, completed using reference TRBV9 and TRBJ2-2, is DSGVTQTPKHLITATGQRVTLRCSPRSGDLSVYWYQQSLDQGLQFLIQYYNGEERAKGNILERFSAQQFPDLHSELNLSSLELGDSALYFCASSPRAGGERTPGELFFGEGSRLTVL.

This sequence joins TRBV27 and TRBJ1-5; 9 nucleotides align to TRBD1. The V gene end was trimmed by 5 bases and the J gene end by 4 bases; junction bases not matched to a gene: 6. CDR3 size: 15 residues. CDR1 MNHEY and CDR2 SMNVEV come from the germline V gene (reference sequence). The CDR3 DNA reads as TGTGCCAGCAGTCCAAGGACAGGGGTTAATCAGCCCCAGCATTTT. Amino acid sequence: CASSPRTGVNQPQHF.

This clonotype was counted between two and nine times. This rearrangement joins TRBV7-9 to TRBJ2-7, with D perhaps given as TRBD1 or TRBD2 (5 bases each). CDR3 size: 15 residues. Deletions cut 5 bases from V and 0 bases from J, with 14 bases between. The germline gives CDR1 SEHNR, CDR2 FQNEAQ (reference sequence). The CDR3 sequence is CASSRSGRISYEQYF. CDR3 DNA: TGTGCCAGCAGCCGCTCGGGACGTATCTCCTACGAGCAGTACTTC.

The DNA for the CDR3 is TGTGCCAGCAGTTCCACTTGGCGCAGGGAGGGGGACATGAACACTGAAGCTTTCTTT. Amino acids: CASSSTWRREGDMNTEAFF. The chain employs TRBV28 and TRBJ1-1; maybe TRBD1 (6 bases). Between the trimmed V and J ends, which lost 4 bases and 0 bases, there was a span of 24 bases. Looked up from germline, CDR1 is MDHEN and CDR2 is SYDVKM. The CDR3 runs 19 residues.

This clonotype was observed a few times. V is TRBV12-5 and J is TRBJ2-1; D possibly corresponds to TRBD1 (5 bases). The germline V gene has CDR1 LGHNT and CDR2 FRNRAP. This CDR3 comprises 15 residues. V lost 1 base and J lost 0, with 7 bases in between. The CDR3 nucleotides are TGTGCTAGTGGTTTGGGGGGCAGCTCCTACAATGAGCAGTTCTTC. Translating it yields CASGLGGSSYNEQFF.

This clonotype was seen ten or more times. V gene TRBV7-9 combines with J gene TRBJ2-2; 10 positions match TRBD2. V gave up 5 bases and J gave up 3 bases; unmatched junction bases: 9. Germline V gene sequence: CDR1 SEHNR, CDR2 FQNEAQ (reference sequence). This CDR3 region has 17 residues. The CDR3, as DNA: TGTGCCAGCAGCGCCCCAGCGGGGGGGCCCGACACCGGGGAGCTGTTTTTT. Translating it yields CASSAPAGGPDTGELFF.

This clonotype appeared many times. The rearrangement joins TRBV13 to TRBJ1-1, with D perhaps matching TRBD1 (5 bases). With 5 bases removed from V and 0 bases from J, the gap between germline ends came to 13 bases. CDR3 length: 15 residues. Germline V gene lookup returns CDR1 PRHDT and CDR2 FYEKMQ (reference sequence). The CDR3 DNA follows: TGTGCCAGCAGCCCCAGGGTTTTTATGAACACTGAAGCTTTCTTT. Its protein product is CASSPRVFMNTEAFF. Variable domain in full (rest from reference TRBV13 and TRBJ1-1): AAGVIQSPRHLIKEKRETATLKCYPIPRHDTVYWYQQGPGQDPQFLISFYEKMQSDKGSIPDRFSAQQFSDYHSELNMSSLELGDSALYFCASSPRVFMNTEAFFGQGTRLTVV.

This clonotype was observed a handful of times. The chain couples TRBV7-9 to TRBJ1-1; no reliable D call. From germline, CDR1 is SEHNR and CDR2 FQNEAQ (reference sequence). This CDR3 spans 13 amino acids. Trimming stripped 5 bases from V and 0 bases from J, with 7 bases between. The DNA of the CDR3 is TGTGCCAGCAGCGACAACTTGAACACTGAAGCTTTCTTT. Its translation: CASSDNLNTEAFF. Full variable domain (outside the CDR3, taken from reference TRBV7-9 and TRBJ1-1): DTGVSQNPRHKITKRGQNVTFRCDPISEHNRLYWYRQTLGQGPEFLTYFQNEAQLEKSRLLSDRFSAERPKGSFSTLEIQRTEQGDSAMYLCASSDNLNTEAFFGQGTRLTVV.

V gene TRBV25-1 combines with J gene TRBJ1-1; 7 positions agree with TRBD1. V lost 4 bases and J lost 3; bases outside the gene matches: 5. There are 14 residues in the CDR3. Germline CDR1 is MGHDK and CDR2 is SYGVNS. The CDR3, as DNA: TGTGCCAGCAGTGTCCGACAGGGCTACACTGAAGCTTTCTTT. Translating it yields CASSVRQGYTEAFF.

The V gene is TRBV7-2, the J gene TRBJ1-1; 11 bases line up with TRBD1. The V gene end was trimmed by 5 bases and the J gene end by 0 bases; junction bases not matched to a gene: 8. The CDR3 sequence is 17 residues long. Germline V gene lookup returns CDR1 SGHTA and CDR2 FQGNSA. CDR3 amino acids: CASSLPVGQGVNTEAFF. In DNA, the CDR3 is TGTGCCAGCAGCCTACCAGTGGGACAGGGGGTGAACACTGAAGCTTTCTTT.

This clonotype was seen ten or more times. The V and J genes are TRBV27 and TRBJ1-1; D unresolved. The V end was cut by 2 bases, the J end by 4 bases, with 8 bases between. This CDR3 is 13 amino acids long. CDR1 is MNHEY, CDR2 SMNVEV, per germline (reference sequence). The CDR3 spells CASSLGVATEAFF. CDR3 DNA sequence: TGTGCCAGCAGTTTAGGGGTGGCCACTGAAGCTTTCTTT.

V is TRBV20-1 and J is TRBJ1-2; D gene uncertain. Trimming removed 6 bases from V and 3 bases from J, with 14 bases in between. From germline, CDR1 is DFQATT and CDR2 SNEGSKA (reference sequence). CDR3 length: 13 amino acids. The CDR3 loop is CSAYIPTYYGYTF. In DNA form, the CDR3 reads TGCAGTGCCTATATACCCACTTACTATGGCTACACCTTC.

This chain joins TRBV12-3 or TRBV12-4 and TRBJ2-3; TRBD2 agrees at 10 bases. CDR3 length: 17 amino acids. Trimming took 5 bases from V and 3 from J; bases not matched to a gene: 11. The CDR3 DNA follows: TGTGCCAGCAGTCTGCCCCTTCTAGCGGGGGCAACAGATACGCAGTATTTT. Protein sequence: CASSLPLLAGATDTQYF.

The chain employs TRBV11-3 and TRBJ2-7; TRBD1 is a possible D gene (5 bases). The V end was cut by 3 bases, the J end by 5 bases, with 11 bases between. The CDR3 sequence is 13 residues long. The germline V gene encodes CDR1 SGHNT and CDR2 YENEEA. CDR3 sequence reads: CASSFTSTDEQYF. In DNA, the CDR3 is TGTGCCAGCAGCTTTACCTCGACAGACGAGCAGTACTTC.

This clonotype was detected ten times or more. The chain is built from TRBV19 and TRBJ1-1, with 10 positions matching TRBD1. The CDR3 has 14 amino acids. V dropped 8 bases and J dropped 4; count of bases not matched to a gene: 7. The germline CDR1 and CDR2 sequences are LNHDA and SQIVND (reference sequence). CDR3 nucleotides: TGTGCCAGTGTTGACAGGGGGCTTGGCACTGAAGCTTTCTTT. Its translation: CASVDRGLGTEAFF.

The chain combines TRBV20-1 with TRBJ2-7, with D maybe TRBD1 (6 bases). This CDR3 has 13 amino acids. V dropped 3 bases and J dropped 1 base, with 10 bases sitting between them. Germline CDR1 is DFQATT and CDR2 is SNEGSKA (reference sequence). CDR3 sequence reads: CSARTRGSYEQYF. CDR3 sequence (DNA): TGCAGTGCTAGGACCAGGGGTTCCTACGAGCAGTACTTC.

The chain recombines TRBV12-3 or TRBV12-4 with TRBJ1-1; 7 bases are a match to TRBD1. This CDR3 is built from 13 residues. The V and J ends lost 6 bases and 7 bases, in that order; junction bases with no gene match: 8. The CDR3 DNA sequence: TGTGCCAGCAGGGAGGGGGCAGGGAGTGAAGCTTTCTTT. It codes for CASREGAGSEAFF.

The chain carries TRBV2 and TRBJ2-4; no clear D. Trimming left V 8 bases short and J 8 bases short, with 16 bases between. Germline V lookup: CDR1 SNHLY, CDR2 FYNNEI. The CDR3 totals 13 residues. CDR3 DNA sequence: TGTGCCAGCCGTTCGGCGGTGGTAGACATTCAGTACTTC. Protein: CASRSAVVDIQYF.

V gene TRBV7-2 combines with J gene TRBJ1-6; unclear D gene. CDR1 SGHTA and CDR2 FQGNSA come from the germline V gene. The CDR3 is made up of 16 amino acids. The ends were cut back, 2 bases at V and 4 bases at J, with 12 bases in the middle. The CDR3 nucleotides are TGTGCCAGCAGCTTATCGCCAGGAAATTATAATTCACCCCTCCACTTT. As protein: CASSLSPGNYNSPLHF.

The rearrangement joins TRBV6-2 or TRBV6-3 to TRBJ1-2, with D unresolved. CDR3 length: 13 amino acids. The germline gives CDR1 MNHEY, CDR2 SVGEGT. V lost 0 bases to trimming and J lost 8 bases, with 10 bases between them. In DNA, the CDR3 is TGTGCCAGCAGTTACTCGACGGGAGCGGGCTACACCTTC. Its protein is CASSYSTGAGYTF.

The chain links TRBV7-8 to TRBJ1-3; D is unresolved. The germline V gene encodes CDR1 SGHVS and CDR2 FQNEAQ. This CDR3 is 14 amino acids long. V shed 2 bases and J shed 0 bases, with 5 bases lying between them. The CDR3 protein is CASSLQGSGNTIYF. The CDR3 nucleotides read TGTGCCAGCAGCTTACAAGGCTCTGGAAACACCATATATTTT.

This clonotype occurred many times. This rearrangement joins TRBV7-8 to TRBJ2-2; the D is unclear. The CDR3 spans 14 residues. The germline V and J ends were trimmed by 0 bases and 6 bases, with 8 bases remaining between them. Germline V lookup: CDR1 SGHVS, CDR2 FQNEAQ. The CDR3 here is CASSLAKAPGELFF. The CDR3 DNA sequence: TGTGCCAGCAGCTTAGCGAAGGCGCCCGGGGAGCTGTTTTTT.

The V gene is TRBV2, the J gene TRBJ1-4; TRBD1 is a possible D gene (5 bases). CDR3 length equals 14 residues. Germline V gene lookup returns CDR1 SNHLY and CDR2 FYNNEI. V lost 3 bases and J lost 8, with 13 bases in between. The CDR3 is CASSEGPHVEKLFF. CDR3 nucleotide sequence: TGTGCCAGCAGTGAGGGGCCCCATGTCGAAAAACTGTTTTTT.

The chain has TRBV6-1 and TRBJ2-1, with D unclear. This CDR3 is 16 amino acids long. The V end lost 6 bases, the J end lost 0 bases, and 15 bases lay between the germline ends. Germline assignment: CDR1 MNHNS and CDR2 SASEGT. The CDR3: CASSDLAQNSYNEQFF. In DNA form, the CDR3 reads TGTGCCAGCAGCGATCTCGCGCAGAACTCCTACAATGAGCAGTTCTTC.